The TCR beta chain described here comes from a study of cytomegalovirus exposure and HLA in healthy donors. Study findings and constraints: Cytomegalovirus-associated TCR beta chains were listed, numbering 150 to 200. In an earlier analysis, in roughly 580 donors, most V segments appeared productive either ~90% or ~30% of the time. In a later analysis, specific HLA alleles were associated with about 18,000 TCR beta sequences at a 0.05 false discovery rate.

This CDR3 comprises 13 residues. Trimming removed 4 bases from V and 5 bases from J, with 10 bases in between. Looked up from germline, CDR1 is SGHDT and CDR2 is YYEEEE. A remark on this clone: Its antigen is unknown.

Researchers ran the PCR with 60 Vbeta and 13 Jbeta primers. The repertoire was sequenced with immunoSEQ multiplex PCR; TCRdb's copy has only in-frame clones and lacks some. The sample consists of about 150,000 clones, 80% to 85% of them appearing once. The rearrangement links TRBV5-6 to TRBJ1-5, with a weak D call TRBD1 (5 bases). Sequenced: PBMCs. This receptor was identified in a male donor in good health and CMV-seronegative. CDR3 residues: CASSQQGHQPQHF. CDR3 coding DNA: TGTGCCAGCAGCCAGCAGGGCCATCAGCCCCAGCATTTT.